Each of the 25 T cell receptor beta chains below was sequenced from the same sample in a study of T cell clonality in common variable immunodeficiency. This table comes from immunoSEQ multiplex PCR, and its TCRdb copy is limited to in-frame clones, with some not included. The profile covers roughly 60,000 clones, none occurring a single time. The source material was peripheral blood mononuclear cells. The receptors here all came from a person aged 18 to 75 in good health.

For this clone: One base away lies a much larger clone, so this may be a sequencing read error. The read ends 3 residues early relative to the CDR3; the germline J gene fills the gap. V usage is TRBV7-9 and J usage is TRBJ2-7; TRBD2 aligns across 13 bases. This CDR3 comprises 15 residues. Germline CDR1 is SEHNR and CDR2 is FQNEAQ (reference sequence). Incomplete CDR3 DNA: TGTTCCAGCAGCCATCCCGGACTAGCGGGGGCCGAG. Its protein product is CSSSHPGLAGAE. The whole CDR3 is CSSSHPGLAGAEQYF.

CDR3 residues: CASSLGAGSGNTIYF. The CDR3 bases that were read are TGTGCCAGCAGCTTAGGGGCAGGCTCTGGAAACACC. The chain has TRBV7-9 and TRBJ1-3; D is unresolved. The CDR3 is cut off 3 residues early in the read; its end comes from the germline J gene. The CDR3 covers 15 residues. Between the trimmed V and J ends, which lost 1 base and 0 bases, there was a span of 7 bases. CDR1 and CDR2 (germline): SEHNR, FQNEAQ (reference sequence).

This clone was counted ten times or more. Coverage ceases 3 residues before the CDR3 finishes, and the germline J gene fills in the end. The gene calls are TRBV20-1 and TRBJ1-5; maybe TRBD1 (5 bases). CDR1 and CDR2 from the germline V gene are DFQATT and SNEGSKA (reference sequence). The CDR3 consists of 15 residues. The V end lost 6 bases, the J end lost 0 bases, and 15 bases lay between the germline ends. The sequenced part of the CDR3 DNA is TGCAGTGCCGGGGGACGCACGGATAGCAATCAGCCC. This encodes CSAGGRTDSNQP. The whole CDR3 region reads CSAGGRTDSNQPQHF.

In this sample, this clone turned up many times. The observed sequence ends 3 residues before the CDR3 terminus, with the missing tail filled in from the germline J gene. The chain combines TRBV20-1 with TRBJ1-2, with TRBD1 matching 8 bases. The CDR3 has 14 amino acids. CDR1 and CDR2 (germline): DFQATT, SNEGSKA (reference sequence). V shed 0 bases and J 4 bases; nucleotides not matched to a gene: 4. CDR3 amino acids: CSARDQGAGYGYTF. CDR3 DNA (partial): TGCAGTGCTAGAGATCAGGGGGCCGGCTATGGC.

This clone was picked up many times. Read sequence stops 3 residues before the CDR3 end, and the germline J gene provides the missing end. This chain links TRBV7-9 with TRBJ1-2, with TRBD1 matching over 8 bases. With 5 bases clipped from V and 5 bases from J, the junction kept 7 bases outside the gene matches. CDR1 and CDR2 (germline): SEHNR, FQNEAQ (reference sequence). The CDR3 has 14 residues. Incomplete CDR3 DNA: TGTGCCAGCAGCCCCGGACAGGGAGAGTATGGC. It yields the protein CASSPGQGEYG. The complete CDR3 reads CASSPGQGEYGYTF.

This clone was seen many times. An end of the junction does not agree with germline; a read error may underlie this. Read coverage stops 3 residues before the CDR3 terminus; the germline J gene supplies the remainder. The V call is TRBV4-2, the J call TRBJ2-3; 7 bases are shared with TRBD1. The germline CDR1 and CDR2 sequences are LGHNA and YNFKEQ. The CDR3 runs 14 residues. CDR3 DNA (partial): TGCGCCAGCAGCCCGAGGGACAGTTCAGATACG. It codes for CASSPRDSSDT. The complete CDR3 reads CASSPRDSSDTQYF.

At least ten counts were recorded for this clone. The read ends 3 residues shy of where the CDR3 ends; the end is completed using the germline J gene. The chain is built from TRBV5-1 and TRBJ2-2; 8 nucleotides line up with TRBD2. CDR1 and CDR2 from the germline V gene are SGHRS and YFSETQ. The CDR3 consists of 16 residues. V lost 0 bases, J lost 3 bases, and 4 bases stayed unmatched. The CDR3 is CASSLVATSDTGELFF. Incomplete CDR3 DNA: TGCGCCAGCAGCTTGGTCGCGACTAGCGACACCGGGGAG.

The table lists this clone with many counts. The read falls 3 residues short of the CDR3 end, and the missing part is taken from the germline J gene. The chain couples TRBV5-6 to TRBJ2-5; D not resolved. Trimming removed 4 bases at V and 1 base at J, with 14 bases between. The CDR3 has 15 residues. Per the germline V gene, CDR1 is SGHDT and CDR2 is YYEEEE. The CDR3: CASSRSSDTQETQYF. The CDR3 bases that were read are TGTGCCAGCAGCCGGTCAAGTGACACCCAAGAGACC.

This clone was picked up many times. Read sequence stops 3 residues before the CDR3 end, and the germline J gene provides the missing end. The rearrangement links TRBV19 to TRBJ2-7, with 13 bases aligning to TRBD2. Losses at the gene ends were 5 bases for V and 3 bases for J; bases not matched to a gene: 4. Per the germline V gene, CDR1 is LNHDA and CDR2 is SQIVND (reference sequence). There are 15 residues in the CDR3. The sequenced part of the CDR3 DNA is TGTGCCAGTAGTGCCGGACTAGCGGGAGACTACGAG. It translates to CASSAGLAGDYE. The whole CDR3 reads CASSAGLAGDYEQYF.

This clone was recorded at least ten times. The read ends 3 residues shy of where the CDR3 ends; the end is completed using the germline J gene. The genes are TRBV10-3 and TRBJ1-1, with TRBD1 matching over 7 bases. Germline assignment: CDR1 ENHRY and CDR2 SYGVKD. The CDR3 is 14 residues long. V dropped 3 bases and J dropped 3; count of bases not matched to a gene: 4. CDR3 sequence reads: CAISDYDRDTEAFF. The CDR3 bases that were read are TGTGCCATCAGTGACTATGACAGGGACACTGAA.

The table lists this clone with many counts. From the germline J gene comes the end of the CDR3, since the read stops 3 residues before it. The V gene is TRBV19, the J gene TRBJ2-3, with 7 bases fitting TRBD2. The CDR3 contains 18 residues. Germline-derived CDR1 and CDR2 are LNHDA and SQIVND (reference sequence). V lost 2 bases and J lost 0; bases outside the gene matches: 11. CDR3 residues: CASSIIAAGLASTDTQYF. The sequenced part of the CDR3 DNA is TGTGCCAGTAGTATAATTGCAGCGGGACTTGCGAGCACAGATACG.

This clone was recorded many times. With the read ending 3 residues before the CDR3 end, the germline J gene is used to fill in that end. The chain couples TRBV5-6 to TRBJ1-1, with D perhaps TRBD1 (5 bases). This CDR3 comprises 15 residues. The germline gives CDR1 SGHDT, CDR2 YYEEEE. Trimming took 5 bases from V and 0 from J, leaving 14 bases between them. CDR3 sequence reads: CASSWWEGLNTEAFF. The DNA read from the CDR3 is TGTGCCAGCAGTTGGTGGGAGGGGTTGAACACTGAA.

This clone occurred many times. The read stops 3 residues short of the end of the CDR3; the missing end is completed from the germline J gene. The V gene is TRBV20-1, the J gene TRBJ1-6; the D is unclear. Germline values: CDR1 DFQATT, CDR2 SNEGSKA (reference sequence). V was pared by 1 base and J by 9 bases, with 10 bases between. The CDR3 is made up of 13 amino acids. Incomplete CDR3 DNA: TGCAGTGCTAGAGGATCGGTAAGTTCACCC. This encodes CSARGSVSSP. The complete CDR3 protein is CSARGSVSSPLHF.

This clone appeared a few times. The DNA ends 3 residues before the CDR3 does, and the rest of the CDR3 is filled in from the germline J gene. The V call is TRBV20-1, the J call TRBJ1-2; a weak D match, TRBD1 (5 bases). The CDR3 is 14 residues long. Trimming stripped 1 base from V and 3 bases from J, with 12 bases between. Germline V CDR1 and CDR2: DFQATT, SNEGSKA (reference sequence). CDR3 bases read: TGCAGTGCTAGAGGGCGGGGCCGAGACTATGGC. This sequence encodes CSARGRGRDYG. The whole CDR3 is CSARGRGRDYGYTF.

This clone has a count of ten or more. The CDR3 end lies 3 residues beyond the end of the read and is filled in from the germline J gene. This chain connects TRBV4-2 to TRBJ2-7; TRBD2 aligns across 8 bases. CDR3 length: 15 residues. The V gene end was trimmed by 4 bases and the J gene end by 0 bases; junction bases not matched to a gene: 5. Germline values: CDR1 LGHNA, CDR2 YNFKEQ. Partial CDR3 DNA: TGTGCCAGCAGCCTAGCGGGACCCGACTCCTACGAG. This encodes CASSLAGPDSYE. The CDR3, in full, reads CASSLAGPDSYEQYF.

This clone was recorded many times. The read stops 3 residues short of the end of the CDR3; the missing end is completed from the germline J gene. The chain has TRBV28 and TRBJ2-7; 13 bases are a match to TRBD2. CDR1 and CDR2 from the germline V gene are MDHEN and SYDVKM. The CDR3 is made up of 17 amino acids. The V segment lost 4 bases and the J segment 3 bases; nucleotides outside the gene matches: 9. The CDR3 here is CASSSAWTSGRIYEQYF. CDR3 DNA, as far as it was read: TGTGCCAGCAGTTCCGCCTGGACTAGCGGGAGAATCTACGAG.

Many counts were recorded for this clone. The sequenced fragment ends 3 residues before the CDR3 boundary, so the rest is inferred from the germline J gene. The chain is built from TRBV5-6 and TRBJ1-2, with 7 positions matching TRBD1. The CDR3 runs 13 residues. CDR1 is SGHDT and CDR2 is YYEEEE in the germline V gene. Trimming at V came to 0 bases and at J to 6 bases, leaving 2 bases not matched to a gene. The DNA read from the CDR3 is TGTGCCAGCAGCTTGGGACAGGGTGATGGC. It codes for CASSLGQGDG. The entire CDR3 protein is CASSLGQGDGYTF.

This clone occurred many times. The CDR3 region is CASSATIEQYF. CDR3 DNA (partial): TGTGCCAGCAGTGCCACTATCGAG. The chain uses TRBV2 and TRBJ2-7; no clear D gene. The DNA ends 3 residues before the CDR3 does, and the rest of the CDR3 is filled in from the germline J gene. Germline loops: CDR1 SNHLY, CDR2 FYNNEI. The V end was cut by 4 bases, the J end by 6 bases, with 7 bases between. The CDR3 runs 11 residues.

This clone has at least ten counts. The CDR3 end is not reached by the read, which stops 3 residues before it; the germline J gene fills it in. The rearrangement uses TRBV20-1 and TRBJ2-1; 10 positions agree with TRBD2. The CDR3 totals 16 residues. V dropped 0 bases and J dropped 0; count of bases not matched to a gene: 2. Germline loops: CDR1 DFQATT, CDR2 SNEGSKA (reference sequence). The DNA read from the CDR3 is TGCAGTGCTAGAGACTCTAGCGGGAGCTCCTACAATGAG. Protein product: CSARDSSGSSYNE. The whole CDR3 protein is CSARDSSGSSYNEQFF.

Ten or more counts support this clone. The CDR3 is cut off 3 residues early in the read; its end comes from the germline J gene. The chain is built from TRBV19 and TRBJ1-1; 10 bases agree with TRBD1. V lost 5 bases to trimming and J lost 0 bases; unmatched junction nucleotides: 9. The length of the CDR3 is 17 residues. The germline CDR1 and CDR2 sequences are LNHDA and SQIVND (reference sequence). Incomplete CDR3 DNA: TGTGCCAGTAGTTCGGGACAGGGGACGATTTTGAACACTGAA. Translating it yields CASSSGQGTILNTE. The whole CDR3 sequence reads CASSSGQGTILNTEAFF.

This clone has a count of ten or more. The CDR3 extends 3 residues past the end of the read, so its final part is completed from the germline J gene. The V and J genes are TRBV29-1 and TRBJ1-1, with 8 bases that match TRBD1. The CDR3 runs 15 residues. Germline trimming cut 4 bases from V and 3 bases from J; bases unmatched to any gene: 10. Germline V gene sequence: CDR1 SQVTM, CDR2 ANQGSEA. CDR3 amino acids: CSVGWTGNEDTEAFF. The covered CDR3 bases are TGCAGCGTTGGATGGACAGGGAACGAGGACACTGAA. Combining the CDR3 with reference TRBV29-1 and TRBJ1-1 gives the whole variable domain SAVISQKPSRDICQRGTSLTIQCQVDSQVTMMFWYRQQPGQSLTLIATANQGSEATYESGFVIDKFPISRPNLTFSTLTVSNMSPEDSSIYLCSVGWTGNEDTEAFFGQGTRLTVV.

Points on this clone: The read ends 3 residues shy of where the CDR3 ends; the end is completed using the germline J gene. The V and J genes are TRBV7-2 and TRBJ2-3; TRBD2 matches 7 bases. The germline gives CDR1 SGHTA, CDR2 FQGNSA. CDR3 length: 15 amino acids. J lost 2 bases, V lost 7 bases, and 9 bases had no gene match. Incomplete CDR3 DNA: TGTGCCAGCAACCGCCGAGCGGGGTCCACAGATACG. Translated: CASNRRAGSTDT. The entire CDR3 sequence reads CASNRRAGSTDTQYF.

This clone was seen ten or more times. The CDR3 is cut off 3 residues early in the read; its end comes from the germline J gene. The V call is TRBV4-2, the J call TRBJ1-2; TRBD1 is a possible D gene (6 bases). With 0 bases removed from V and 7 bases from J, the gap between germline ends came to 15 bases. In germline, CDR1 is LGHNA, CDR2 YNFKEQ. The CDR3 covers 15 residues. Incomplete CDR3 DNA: TGTGCCAGCAGCCAAGATCGCGCAGGGGAGGGTGGC. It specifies CASSQDRAGEGG. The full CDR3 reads CASSQDRAGEGGYTF.

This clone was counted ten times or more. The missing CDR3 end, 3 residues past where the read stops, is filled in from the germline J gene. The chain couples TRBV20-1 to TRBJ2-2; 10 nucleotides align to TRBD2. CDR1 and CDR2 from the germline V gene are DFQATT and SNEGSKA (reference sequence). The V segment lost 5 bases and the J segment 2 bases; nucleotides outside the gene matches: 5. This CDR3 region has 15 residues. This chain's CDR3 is CSAYSGRQNTGELFF. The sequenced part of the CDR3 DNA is TGCAGTGCTTATAGCGGGAGGCAAAACACCGGGGAG.

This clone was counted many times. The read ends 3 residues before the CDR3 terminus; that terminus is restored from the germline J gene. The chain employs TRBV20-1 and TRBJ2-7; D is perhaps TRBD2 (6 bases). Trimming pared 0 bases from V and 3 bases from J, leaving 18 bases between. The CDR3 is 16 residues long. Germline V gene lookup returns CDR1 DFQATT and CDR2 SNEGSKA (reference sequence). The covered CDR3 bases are TGCAGTGCTAGAGATGTGGAGGGGCACAACCTCTACGAG. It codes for CSARDVEGHNLYE. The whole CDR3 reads CSARDVEGHNLYEQYF.